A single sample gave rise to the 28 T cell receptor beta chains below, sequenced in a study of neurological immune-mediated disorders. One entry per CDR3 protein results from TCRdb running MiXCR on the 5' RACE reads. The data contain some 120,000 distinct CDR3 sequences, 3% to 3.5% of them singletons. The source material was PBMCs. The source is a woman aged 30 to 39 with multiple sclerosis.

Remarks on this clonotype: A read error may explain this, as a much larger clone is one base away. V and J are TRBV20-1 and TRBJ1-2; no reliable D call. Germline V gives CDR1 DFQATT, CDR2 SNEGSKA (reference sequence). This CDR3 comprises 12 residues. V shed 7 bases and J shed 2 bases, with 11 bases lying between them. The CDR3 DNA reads TGCAGTGAAGAGCTCCTCAACTATGGCTACACCTTC. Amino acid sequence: CSEELLNYGYTF.

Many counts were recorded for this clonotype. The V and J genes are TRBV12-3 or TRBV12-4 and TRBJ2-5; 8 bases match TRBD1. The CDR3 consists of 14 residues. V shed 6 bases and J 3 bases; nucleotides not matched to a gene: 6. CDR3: CASSKRQGKETQYF. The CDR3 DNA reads TGTGCCAGCAGCAAACGACAGGGGAAAGAGACCCAGTACTTC.

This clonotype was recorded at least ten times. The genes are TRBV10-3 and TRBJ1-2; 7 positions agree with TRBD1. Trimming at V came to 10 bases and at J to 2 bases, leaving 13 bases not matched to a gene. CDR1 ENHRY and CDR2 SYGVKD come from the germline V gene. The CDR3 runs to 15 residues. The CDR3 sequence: CATTSPTGSNYGYTF. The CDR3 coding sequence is TGTGCCACCACAAGCCCGACAGGGAGCAACTATGGCTACACCTTC.

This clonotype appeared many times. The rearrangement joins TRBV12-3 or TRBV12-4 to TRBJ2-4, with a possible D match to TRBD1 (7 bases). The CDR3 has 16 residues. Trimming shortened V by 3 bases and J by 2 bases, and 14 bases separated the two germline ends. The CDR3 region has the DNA TGTGCCAGCAGTTTCTTTCAGGGGGACTCCAAAAACATTCAGTACTTC. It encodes CASSFFQGDSKNIQYF.

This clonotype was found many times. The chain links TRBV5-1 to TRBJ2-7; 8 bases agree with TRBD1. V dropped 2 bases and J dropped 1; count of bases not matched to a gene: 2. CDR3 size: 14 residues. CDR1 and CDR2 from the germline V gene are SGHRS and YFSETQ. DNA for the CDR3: TGCGCCAGCAGCTTTAACAGGGGGTCCTACGAGCAGTACTTC. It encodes CASSFNRGSYEQYF.

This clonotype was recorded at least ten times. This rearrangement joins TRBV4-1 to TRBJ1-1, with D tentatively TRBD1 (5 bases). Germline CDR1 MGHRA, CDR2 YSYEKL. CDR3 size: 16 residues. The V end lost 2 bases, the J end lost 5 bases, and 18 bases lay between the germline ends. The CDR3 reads CASSQHMGQGGTEAFF. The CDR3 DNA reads TGCGCCAGCAGCCAACACATGGGGCAGGGTGGGACTGAAGCTTTCTTT.

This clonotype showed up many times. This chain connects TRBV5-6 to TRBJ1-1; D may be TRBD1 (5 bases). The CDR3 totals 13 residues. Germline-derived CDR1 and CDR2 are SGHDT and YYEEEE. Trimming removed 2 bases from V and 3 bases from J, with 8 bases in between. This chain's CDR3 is CASSLVGDTEAFF. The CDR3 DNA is TGTGCCAGCAGCTTAGTAGGGGACACTGAAGCTTTCTTT.

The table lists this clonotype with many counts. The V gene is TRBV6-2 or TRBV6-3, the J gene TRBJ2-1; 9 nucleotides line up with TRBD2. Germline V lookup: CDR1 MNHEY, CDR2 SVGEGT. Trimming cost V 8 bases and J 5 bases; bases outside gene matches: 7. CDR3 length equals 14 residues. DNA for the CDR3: TGTGCCAGCGGGGCGGGAGGGGGAAACAATGAGCAGTTCTTC. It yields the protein CASGAGGGNNEQFF.

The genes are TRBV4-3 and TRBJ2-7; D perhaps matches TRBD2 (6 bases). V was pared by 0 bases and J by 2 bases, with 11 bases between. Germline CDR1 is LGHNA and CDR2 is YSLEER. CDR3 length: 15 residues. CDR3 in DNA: TGCGCCAGCAGCCAAGAGAACGGGGGTGCCTACGAGCAGTACTTC. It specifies CASSQENGGAYEQYF.

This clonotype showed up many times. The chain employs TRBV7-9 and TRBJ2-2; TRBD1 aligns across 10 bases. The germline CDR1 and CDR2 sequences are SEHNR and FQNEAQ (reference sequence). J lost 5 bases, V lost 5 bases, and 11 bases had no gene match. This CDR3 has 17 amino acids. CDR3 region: CASSRTGGIRSTGELFF. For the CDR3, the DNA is TGTGCCAGCAGCCGGACAGGGGGTATTCGTAGTACCGGGGAGCTGTTTTTT.

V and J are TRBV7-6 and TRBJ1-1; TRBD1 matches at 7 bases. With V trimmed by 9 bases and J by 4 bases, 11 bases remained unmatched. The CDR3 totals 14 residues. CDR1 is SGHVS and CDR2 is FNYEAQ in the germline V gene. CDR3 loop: CASNRGGGATEAFF. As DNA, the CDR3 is TGTGCCAGTAACAGGGGCGGGGGTGCCACTGAAGCTTTCTTT.

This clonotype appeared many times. CDR3 nucleotides: TGCAGTGCTAGAGATTGGGAGGGGGCTGGTGGAAACACCATATATTTT. Its protein is CSARDWEGAGGNTIYF. This chain joins TRBV20-1 and TRBJ1-3; TRBD1 aligns across 7 bases. Germline trimming cut 0 bases from V and 3 bases from J; bases unmatched to any gene: 8. The CDR3 runs 16 residues. Germline V gives CDR1 DFQATT, CDR2 SNEGSKA (reference sequence).

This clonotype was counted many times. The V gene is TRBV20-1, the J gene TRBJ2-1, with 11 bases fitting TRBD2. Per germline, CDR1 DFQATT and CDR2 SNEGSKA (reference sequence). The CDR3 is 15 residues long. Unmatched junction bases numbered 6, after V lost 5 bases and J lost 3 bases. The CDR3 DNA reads TGCAGTGCTGTAGCGGGGGGGCCTGGCTACAATGAGCAGTTCTTC. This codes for CSAVAGGPGYNEQFF.

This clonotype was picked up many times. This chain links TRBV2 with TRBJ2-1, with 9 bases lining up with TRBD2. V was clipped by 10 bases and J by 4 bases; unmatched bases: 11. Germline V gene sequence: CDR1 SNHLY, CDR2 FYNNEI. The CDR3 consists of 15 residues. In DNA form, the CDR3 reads TGTGCCAACCCTTTAGCGGGAGTGGCTTACAATGAGCAGTTCTTC. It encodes CANPLAGVAYNEQFF.

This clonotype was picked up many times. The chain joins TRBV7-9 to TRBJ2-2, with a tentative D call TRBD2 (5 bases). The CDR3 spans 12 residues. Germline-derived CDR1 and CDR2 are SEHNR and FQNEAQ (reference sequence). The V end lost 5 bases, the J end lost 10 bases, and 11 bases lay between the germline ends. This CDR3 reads CASSPLEEELFF. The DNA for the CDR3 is TGTGCCAGCAGCCCCCTGGAGGAGGAGCTGTTTTTT.

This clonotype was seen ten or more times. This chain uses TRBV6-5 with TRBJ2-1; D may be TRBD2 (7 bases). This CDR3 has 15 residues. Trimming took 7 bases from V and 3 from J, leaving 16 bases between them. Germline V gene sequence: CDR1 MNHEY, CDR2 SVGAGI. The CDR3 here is CASTSKGEGYNEQFF. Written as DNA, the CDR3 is TGTGCCAGCACCTCTAAGGGGGAGGGCTACAATGAGCAGTTCTTC.

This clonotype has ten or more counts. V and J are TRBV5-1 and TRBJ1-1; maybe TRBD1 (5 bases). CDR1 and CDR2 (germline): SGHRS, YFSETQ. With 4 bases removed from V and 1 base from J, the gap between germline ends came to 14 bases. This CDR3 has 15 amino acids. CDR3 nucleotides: TGCGCCAGCAGCCCGCGCCCGGGGGAGAACACTGAAGCTTTCTTT. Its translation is CASSPRPGENTEAFF.

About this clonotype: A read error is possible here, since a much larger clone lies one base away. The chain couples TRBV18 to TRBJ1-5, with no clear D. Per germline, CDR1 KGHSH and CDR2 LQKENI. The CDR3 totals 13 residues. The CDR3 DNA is TGTGCCAACTCACGTTGGGAGGCTCAGCCCCAGCATTTT. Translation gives CANSRWEAQPQHF.

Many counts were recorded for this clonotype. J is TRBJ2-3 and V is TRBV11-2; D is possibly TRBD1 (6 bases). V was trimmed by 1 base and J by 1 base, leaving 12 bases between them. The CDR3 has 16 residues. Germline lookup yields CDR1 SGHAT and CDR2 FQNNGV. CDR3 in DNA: TGTGCCAGCAGCTTAGTTGGGGCAGGGGGCACAGATACGCAGTATTTT. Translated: CASSLVGAGGTDTQYF.

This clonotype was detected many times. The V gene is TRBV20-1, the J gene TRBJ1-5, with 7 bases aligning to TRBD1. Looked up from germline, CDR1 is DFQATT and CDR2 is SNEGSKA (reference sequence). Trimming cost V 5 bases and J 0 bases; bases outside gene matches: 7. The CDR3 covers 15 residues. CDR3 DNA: TGCAGTGCTCGGGACAGACGCTATAGCAATCAGCCCCAGCATTTT. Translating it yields CSARDRRYSNQPQHF.

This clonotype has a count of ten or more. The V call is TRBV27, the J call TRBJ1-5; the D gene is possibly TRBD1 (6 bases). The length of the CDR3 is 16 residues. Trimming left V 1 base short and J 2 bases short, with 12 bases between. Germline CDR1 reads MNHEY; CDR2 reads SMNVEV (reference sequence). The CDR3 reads CASSLYSGARNQPQHF. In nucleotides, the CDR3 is TGTGCCAGCAGTTTATACTCAGGGGCCCGCAATCAGCCCCAGCATTTT.

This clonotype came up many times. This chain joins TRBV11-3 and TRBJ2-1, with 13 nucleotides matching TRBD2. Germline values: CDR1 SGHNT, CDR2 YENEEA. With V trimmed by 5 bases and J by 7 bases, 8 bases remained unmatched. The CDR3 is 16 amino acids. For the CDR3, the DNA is TGTGCCAGCAGCCGGTGGACTAGCGGGAGTGGTAATGAGCAGTTCTTC. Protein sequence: CASSRWTSGSGNEQFF.

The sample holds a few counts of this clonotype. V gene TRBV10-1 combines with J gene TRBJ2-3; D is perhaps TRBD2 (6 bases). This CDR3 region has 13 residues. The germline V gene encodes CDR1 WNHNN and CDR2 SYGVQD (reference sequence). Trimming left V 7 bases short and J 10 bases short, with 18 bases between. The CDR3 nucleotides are TGCGCCAGCAACAAAAACGGGGGAGCCCCGCAGTATTTT. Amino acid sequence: CASNKNGGAPQYF.

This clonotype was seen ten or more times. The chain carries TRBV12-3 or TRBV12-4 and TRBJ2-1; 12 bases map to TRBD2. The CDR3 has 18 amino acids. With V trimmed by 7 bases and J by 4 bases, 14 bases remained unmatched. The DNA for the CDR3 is TGTGCCAGCACTTTCGGGCTAGCGGGAGGGGGAATGTACAATGAGCAGTTCTTC. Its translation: CASTFGLAGGGMYNEQFF.

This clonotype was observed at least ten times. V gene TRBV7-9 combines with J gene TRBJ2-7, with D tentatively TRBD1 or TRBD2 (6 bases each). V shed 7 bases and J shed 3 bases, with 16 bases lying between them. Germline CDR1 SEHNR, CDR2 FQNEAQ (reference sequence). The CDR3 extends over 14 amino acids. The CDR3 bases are TGTGCCAGCACCAATGGGGGGCCAGACTACGAGCAGTACTTC. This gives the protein CASTNGGPDYEQYF.

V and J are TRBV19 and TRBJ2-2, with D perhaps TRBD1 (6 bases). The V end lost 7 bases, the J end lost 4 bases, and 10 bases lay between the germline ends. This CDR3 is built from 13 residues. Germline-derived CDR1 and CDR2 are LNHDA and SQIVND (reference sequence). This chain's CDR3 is CASTPRGTGELFF. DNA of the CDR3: TGTGCCAGTACCCCCAGGGGCACCGGGGAGCTGTTTTTT. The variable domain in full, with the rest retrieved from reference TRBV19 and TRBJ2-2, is DGGITQSPKYLFRKEGQNVTLSCEQNLNHDAMYWYRQDPGQGLRLIYYSQIVNDFQKGDIAEGYSVSREKKESFPLTVTSAQKNPTAFYLCASTPRGTGELFFGEGSRLTVL.

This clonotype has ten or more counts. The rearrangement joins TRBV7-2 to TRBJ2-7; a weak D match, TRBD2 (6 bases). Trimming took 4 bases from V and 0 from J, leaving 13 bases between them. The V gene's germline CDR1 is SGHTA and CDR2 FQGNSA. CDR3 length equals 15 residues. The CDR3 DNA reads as TGTGCCAGCAGCTCTGGGGCTAGCGCCTCCTACGAGCAGTACTTC. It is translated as CASSSGASASYEQYF.

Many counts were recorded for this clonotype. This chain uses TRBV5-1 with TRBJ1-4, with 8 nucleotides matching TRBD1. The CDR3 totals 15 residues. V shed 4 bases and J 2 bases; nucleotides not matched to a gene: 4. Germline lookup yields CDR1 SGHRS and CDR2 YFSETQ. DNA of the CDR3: TGCGCCAGCAGCGGGCAGGGGGCGACTAATGAAAAACTGTTTTTT. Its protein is CASSGQGATNEKLFF. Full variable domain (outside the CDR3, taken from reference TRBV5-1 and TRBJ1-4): KAGVTQTPRYLIKTRGQQVTLSCSPISGHRSVSWYQQTPGQGLQFLFEYFSETQRNKGNFPGRFSGRQFSNSRSEMNVSTLELGDSALYLCASSGQGATNEKLFFGSGTQLSVL.